What follows describes a single T cell receptor (beta chain). RNA transcripts provided the source from which TCR beta CDR3 regions were amplified. TCR CDR3 regions were first amplified by RT-PCR with HTBI primers. TCRdb fed the multiplex PCR reads into MiXCR, producing one record per CDR3 protein. The data contain roughly 580,000 distinct CDR3 sequences, more than 45% of them singletons. The data stem from a study of T cells in Graves' hyperthyroidism and ophthalmopathy. Patients having uncontrolled infection, another autoimmune disease, pregnancy or lactation were not included. Germline values: CDR1 KGHDR, CDR2 SFDVKD. CDR3 length equals 13 residues. Trimming pared 4 bases from V and 8 bases from J, leaving 10 bases between.

The rearrangement uses TRBV24-1 and TRBJ1-4; tentative D call: TRBD1 (5 bases). Sequencing was performed on peripheral blood or thyroid tissue (not recorded which). This receptor was taken from a woman aged 18 to 35 with Graves' hyperthyroidism. CDR3 sequence: CATSDPGQEKLFF. In DNA, the CDR3 is TGTGCCACCAGTGACCCGGGGCAGGAAAAACTGTTTTTT.